The 13 T cell receptor beta chains below were found in one sample sequenced in a study of T-cell reconstitution after alpha-beta-depleted transplantation in children (dated by TCRdb to about 2016). The intended sense of this specimen's treatment or condition label: allogeneic hematopoietic cell transplantation with graft depleted of TCRalphabeta T cells and CD19 B cells. The library was produced with PCR. The listed sequencing device is Illumina HiSeq 2500. Molecular barcoding was employed in the preparation of TCR libraries, with unique molecular identifiers being used to normalize TCRbeta repertoire quantification. Using fastp at Q25 and MiXCR, TCRdb reprocessed the public reads and kept productive beta chains. Rows with a matching CDR3 protein are joined into one entry that keeps the most common DNA and genes. This sample holds 610,000 or so distinct CDR3 sequences; more than 20% were observed only once. The biggest ten clones account for 30% to 40% of the sample.

This sample comprised PBMCs, obtained before TCRalphabeta/CD19-depleted stem cell transplant. These receptors were collected from a boy under two years old with Wiskott-Aldrich syndrome, due to receive a stem cell transplant.

Only a few counts were recorded for this clonotype. The rearrangement joins TRBV7-7 to TRBJ2-3; the match to TRBD1 covers 8 bases. Trimming at V came to 5 bases and at J to 3 bases, leaving 7 bases not matched to a gene. Germline CDR1 reads SSHAT; CDR2 reads FNYEAQ (reference sequence). The CDR3 spans 15 residues. Here the CDR3 reads CASSQTDRETDTQYF. The CDR3, as DNA: TGTGCCAGCAGCCAAACGGACAGGGAAACAGATACGCAGTATTTT.

This clonotype was detected only a few times. The chain links TRBV10-3 to TRBJ1-1, with 7 nucleotides matching TRBD1. J lost 1 base, V lost 6 bases, and 5 bases had no gene match. Germline loops: CDR1 ENHRY, CDR2 SYGVKD. The CDR3 has 14 residues. The chain's CDR3 is CAISRGQRNTEAFF. The CDR3 DNA sequence: TGTGCCATCAGCCGGGGACAGAGGAACACTGAAGCTTTCTTT.

The chain carries TRBV29-1 and TRBJ2-3; D is unclear. V was trimmed by 3 bases and J by 2 bases, leaving 6 bases between them. The germline V gene encodes CDR1 SQVTM and CDR2 ANQGSEA. This CDR3 is 12 amino acids long. The CDR3 is CSVEKDTDTQYF. The CDR3 DNA follows: TGCAGCGTTGAGAAGGACACAGATACGCAGTATTTT.

This clonotype was observed a handful of times. The gene calls are TRBV29-1 and TRBJ1-5, with D possibly matching TRBD1 (5 bases). CDR1 is SQVTM, CDR2 ANQGSEA, per germline. V lost 5 bases and J lost 6, with 11 bases in between. This CDR3 region has 12 residues. The CDR3 coding sequence is TGCAGCGTTAAGGAAGGGACTCAGCCCCAGCATTTT. Translating it yields CSVKEGTQPQHF.

The chain uses TRBV11-2 and TRBJ2-5, with a tentative D call TRBD1 (6 bases). V was cut by 0 bases and J by 5 bases, with 16 bases left in between. Germline assignment: CDR1 SGHAT and CDR2 FQNNGV. This CDR3 region has 16 residues. CDR3: CASSLDLTAGVETQYF. The CDR3, as DNA: TGTGCCAGCAGCTTAGATCTTACGGCAGGGGTGGAGACCCAGTACTTC.

The V call is TRBV20-1, the J call TRBJ2-5; perhaps TRBD2 as D (7 bases). CDR3 length equals 15 residues. Germline V CDR1 and CDR2: DFQATT, SNEGSKA (reference sequence). With 2 bases removed from V and 2 bases from J, the gap between germline ends came to 15 bases. The CDR3 is CSARKGEGGQETQYF. The CDR3 coding sequence is TGCAGTGCTAGAAAGGGAGAGGGGGGGCAAGAGACCCAGTACTTC.

J is TRBJ2-1 and V is TRBV5-1; D may be TRBD1 or TRBD2 (5 bases each). The ends were cut back, 0 bases at V and 13 bases at J, with 17 bases in the middle. From germline, CDR1 is SGHRS and CDR2 YFSETQ. This CDR3 comprises 14 residues. CDR3 protein: CASSLGGVLPLQFF. The CDR3 coding sequence is TGCGCCAGCAGCTTGGGAGGGGTCTTACCCCTCCAGTTCTTC.

In its sample, this clonotype was seen a few times. The chain combines TRBV19 with TRBJ2-1; no firm D call. V lost 5 bases and J 10 bases, leaving 12 bases between the germline ends. From germline, CDR1 is LNHDA and CDR2 SQIVND (reference sequence). The CDR3 length is 12 residues. The CDR3 coding sequence is TGTGCCAGTAGTTCGGGTAGTTGGGAGCAGTTCTTC. Protein sequence: CASSSGSWEQFF.

This clonotype was counted only a few times. For the CDR3, the DNA is TGTGCCAGCAGGGGATCCCCCTATGGCTACACCTTC. Its translation is CASRGSPYGYTF. The V and J genes are TRBV28 and TRBJ1-2; D not resolved. This CDR3 contains 12 residues. Trimming removed 6 bases at V and 4 bases at J, with 9 bases between. The germline CDR1 and CDR2 sequences are MDHEN and SYDVKM.

The chain recombines TRBV27 with TRBJ2-3; D is ambiguous. Trimming shortened V by 1 base and J by 2 bases, and 13 bases separated the two germline ends. The CDR3 is made up of 16 amino acids. Germline V gives CDR1 MNHEY, CDR2 SMNVEV (reference sequence). For the CDR3, the DNA is TGTGCCAGCAGTTTATTCGCCGTTACCCTCACAGATACGCAGTATTTT. Its translation is CASSLFAVTLTDTQYF.

This clonotype was seen just once. The J gene is TRBJ2-3, the V gene TRBV7-6; weak D call: TRBD2 (5 bases). Germline V gene lookup returns CDR1 SGHVS and CDR2 FNYEAQ. The CDR3 covers 16 residues. V lost 1 base to trimming and J lost 0 bases, with 11 bases between them. CDR3 coding DNA: TGTGCCAGCAGCTTAGGAGGGCCCGTAAGCACAGATACGCAGTATTTT. It yields the protein CASSLGGPVSTDTQYF.

V and J are TRBV4-1 and TRBJ2-2; weak D call: TRBD2 (6 bases). The CDR3 has 16 residues. Germline CDR1 and CDR2: MGHRA and YSYEKL. V shed 3 bases and J shed 4 bases, with 15 bases lying between them. The CDR3 region is CASSQPTSSPTGELFF. CDR3 nucleotides: TGCGCCAGCAGCCAGCCCACTAGCTCGCCCACCGGGGAGCTGTTTTTT.

There are a few counts of this clonotype. The genes are TRBV14 and TRBJ2-3; unclear D gene. Germline V lookup: CDR1 SGHDN, CDR2 FVKESK. The germline V and J ends were trimmed by 2 bases and 3 bases, with 6 bases remaining between them. CDR3 length: 13 residues. CDR3 region: CASSQSWTDTQYF. CDR3 DNA sequence: TGTGCCAGCAGCCAAAGTTGGACAGATACGCAGTATTTT.